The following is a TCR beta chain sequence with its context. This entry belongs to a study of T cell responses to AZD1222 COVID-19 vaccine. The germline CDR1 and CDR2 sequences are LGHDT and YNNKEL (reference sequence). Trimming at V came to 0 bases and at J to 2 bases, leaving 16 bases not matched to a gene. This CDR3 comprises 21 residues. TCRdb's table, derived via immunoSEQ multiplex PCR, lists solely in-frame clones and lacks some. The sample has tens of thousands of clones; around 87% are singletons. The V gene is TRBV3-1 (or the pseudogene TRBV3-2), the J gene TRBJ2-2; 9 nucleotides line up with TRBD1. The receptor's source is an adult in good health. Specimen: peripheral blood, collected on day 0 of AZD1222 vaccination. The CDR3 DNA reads TGTGCCAGCAGCCAAGAATCAGAGGGACAGGGAGTGTCTCGAAACACCGGGGAGCTGTTTTTT. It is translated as CASSQESEGQGVSRNTGELFF.